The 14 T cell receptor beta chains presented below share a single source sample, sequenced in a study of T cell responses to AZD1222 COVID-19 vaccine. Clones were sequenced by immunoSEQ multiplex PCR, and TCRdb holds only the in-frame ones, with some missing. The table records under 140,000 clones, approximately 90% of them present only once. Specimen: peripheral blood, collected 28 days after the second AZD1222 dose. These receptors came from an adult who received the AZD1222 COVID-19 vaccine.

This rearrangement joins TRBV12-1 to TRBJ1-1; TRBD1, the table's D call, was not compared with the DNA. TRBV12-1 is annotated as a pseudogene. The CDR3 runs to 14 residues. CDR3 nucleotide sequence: TGTGCCAGCAGCTCCAGGGCCCCAAGGACTGAAGCTTTCTTT. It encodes CASSSRAPRTEAFF.

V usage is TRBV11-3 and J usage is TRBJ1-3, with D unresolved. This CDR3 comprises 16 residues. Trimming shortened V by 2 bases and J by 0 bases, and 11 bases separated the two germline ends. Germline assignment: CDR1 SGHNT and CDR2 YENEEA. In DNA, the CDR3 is TGTGCCAGCAGCTTAATCGGCAGCCTCTCTGGAAACACCATATATTTT. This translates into CASSLIGSLSGNTIYF.

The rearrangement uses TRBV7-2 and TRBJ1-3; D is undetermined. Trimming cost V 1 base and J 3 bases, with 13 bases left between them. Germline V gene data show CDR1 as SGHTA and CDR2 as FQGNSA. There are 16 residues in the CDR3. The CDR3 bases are TGTGCCAGCAGCTTAGGGTTGGGCGTCTTTGGAAACACCATATATTTT. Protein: CASSLGLGVFGNTIYF. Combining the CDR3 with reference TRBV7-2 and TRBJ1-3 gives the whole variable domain GAGVSQSPSNKVTEKGKDVELRCDPISGHTALYWYRQSLGQGLEFLIYFQGNSAPDKSGLPSDRFSAERTGGSVSTLTIQRTQQEDSAVYLCASSLGLGVFGNTIYFGEGSWLTVV.

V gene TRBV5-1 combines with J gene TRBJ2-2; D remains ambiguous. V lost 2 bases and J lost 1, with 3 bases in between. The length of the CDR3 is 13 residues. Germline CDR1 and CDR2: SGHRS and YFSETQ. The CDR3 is CASSLKNTGELFF. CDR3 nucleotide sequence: TGCGCCAGCAGCTTAAAGAACACCGGGGAGCTGTTTTTT.

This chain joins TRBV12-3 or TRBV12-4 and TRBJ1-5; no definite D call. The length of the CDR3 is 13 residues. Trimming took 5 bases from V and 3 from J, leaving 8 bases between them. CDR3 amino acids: CASSPWINQPQHF. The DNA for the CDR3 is TGTGCCAGCAGTCCGTGGATCAATCAGCCCCAGCATTTT.

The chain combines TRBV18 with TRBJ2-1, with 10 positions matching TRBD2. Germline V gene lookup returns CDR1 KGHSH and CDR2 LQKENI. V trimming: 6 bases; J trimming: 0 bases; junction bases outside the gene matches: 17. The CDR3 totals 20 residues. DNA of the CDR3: TGTGCCAGCTCCCCGTACGTAGCGGGAGGACCTTTGGGCTCCTACAATGAGCAGTTCTTC. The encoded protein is CASSPYVAGGPLGSYNEQFF.

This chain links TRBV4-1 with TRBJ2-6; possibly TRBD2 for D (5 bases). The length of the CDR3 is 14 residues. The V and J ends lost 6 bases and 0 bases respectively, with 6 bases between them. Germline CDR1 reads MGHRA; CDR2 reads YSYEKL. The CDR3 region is CASSRDSGANVLTF. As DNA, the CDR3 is TGCGCCAGCAGTCGGGACTCTGGGGCCAACGTCCTGACTTTC.

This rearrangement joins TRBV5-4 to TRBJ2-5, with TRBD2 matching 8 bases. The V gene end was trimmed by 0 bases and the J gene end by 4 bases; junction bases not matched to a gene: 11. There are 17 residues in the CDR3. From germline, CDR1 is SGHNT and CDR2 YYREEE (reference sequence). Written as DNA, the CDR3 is TGTGCCAGCAGCTTGGGGGGAGGAAGCGGGAGAATAGAGACCCAGTACTTC. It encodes CASSLGGGSGRIETQYF.

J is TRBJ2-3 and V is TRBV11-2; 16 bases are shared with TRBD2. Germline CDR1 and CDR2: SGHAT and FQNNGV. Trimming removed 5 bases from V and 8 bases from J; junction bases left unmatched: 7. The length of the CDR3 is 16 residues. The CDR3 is CASSMGTSGRAGTQYF. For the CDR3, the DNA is TGTGCCAGCAGCATGGGGACTAGCGGGAGGGCTGGTACGCAGTATTTT.

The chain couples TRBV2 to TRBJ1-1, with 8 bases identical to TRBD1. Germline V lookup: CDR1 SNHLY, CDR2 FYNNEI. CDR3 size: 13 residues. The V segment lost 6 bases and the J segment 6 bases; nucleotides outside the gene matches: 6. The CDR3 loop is CASRQGVWAEAFF. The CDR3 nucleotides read TGTGCCAGCAGACAGGGGGTTTGGGCTGAAGCTTTCTTT. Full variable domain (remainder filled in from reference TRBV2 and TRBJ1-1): EPEVTQTPSHQVTQMGQEVILRCVPISNHLYFYWYRQILGQKVEFLVSFYNNEISEKSEIFDDQFSVERPDGSNFTLKIRSTKLEDSAMYFCASRQGVWAEAFFGQGTRLTVV.

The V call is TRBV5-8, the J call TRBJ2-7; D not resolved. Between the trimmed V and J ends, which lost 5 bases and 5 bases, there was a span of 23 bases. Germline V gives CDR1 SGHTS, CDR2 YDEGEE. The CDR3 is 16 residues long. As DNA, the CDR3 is TGTGCCAGCAGTAAAAACACAGCCCCCGGCGTACACGAGCAGTACTTC. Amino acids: CASSKNTAPGVHEQYF. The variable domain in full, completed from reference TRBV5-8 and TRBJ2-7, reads EAGVTQSPTHLIKTRGQQATLRCSPISGHTSVYWYQQALGLGLQFLLWYDEGEERNRGNFPPRFSGRQFPNYSSELNVNALELEDSALYLCASSKNTAPGVHEQYFGPGTRLTVT.

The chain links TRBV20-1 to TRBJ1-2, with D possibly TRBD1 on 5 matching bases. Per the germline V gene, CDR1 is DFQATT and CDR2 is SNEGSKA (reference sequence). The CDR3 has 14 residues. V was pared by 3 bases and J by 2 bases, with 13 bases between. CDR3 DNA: TGCAGTGCTAGTTTGGGGGTCTGGAACTATGGCTACACCTTC. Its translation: CSASLGVWNYGYTF.

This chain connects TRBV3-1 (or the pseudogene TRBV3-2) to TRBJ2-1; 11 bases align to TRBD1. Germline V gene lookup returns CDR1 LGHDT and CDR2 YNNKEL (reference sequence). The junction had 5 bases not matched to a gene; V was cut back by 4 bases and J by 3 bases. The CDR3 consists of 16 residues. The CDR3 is CASSPSGTGGYNEQFF. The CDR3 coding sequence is TGTGCCAGCAGCCCATCCGGGACAGGGGGCTACAATGAGCAGTTCTTC.

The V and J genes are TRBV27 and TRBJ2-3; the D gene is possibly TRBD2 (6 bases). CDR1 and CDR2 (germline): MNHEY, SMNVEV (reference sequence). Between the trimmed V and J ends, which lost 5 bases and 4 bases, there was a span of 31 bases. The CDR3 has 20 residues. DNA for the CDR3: TGTGCCAGCAGTCCTCGGGATAGCGGTGGAGTTTCCTACACGGCAGATACGCAGTATTTT. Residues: CASSPRDSGGVSYTADTQYF.